This T cell receptor beta chain was observed in a study of vaccination and CD4 T cells after COVID-19. The wider study: Median time from COVID diagnosis to post-COVID sampling was 101 days (35 to 161). Ranging from 14 to 241, the interval between dose two and post-vaccine sampling had a median of approximately 77 days. Control cultures used a CEFX viral epitope pool, an HIV-1 Nef peptide pool, or no peptide.

The Oncomine TCR Beta short-read assay was applied to DNA of cultured CD4+ T cells. One entry per CDR3 protein results from TCRdb running MiXCR on the PCR reads. The sample lists roughly 20,000 distinct CDR3 sequences, roughly 40% occurring once. For this clonotype: Its antigen is currently unknown.

The ends lost 6 bases at V and 0 bases at J; junction bases unmatched: 8. This CDR3 region has 17 residues. Treatment indicated: approximately nine-day PBMC culture with coronavirus spike peptide pools or control peptides (ViraFEST assay). Via ViraFEST, peptide pools expanded antigen-specific T cells before TCR sequencing. The sequence derives from a human donor who had recovered from COVID-19. The input for sequencing was CD4+ T cells from blood, cultured in vitro, taken after SARS-CoV-2 vaccination. The chain combines TRBV12-3 or TRBV12-4 with TRBJ1-5; 10 nucleotides match TRBD1. The CDR3 reads CASSPTGGVISNQPQHF. CDR3 bases: TGTGCCAGCAGCCCGACAGGGGGCGTTATTAGCAATCAGCCCCAGCATTTT.